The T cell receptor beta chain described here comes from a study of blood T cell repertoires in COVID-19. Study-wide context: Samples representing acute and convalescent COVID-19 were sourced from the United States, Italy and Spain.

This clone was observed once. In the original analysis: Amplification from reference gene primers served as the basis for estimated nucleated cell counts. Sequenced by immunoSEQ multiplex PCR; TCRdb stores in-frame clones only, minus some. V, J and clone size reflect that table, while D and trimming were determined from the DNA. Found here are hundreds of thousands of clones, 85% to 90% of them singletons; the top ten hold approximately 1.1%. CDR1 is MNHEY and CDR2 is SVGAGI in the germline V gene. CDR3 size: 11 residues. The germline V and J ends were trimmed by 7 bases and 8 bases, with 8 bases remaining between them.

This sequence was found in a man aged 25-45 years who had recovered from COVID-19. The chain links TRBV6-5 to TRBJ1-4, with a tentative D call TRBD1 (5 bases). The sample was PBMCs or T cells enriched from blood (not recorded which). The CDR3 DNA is TGTGCCAGCAACTCAGGGGAAAAACTGTTTTTT. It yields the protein CASNSGEKLFF.